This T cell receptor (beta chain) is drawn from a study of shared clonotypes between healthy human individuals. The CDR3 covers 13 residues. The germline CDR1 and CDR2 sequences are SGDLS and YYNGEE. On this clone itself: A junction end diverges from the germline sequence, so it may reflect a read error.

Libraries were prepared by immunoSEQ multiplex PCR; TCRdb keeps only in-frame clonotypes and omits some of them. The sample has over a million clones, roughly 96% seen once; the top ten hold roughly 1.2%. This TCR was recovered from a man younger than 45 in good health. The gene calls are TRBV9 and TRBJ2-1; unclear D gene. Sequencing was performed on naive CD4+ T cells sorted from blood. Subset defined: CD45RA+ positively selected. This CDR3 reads CASSPSPETSTIF. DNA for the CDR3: TGTGCCAGCAGCCCGAGCCCGGAGACAAGTACGATCTTC.